One T cell receptor beta chain is described in this entry. TCRdb reprocessed the 5' RACE reads and reports one entry per CDR3 protein, with no DNA. The sample yields 350,000 to 400,000 distinct CDR3 sequences, of which the top ten take up just over 2.5%. The data are from a study of monozygotic twins with inflammatory bowel disease. The V gene's germline CDR1 is SGDLS and CDR2 YYNGEE. This CDR3 is built from 16 residues. The sequencing sample was made of blood. The rearrangement uses TRBV9 and TRBJ2-6. This TCR was sampled from a human donor with ulcerative colitis or Crohn's disease, or a healthy co-twin of an affected twin (not recorded which). The CDR3 loop reads CASSGPKSPGANVLTF.